This record concerns one TCR beta chain sequence. Its antigen is not identified. With 6 bases clipped from V and 10 bases from J, the junction kept 5 bases outside the gene matches. Germline CDR1 is MNHNS and CDR2 is SASEGT. This CDR3 is built from 11 residues. Genomic DNA belonging to each subset was distributed in equal measure over several immunoSEQ plates. Produced via immunoSEQ multiplex PCR; TCRdb's table is partial and in-frame only. The sample lists a few million clones; 90% to 95% were seen once. These data originate in a study of shared clonotypes between healthy human individuals. Findings and caveats of the study: Limited genetic and exposure-history diversity came from having few donors. Naive subsets generally had larger estimated richness than memory subsets.

Sequencing was performed on naive CD4+ T cells from PBMCs. Documented subset: CD45RA+ positively selected. The receptor comes from a man aged 18 to 30 in good health. Some clones in this sample may be carry-over from other donors' samples. The chain joins TRBV6-1 to TRBJ1-1, with TRBD1 matching 7 bases. The DNA for the CDR3 is TGTGCCAGCAGCCAGGACAGGCCAGCTTTCTTT. Its translation is CASSQDRPAFF.